Listed below are T cell receptor beta chains from one sample, sequenced in a study of graft-versus-host responses after intestinal transplantation. Using immunoSEQ multiplex PCR, the repertoire was profiled, and TCRdb retains in-frame clones only, with some absent. The sample yields tens of thousands of clones, over 85% seen once. Their recognized antigens are unknown. Sequences were derived from unstimulated CD8+ T cells sorted from spleen or lymph node cells, sampled before transplant. These receptors originate from a human donor who was the organ donor for an intestinal transplant. Each CDR3 is given with its conserved first and last residue. The D gene is left open where the match is weak. Clone sizes are given selectively: once, few, many, or a class where the clone is expanded.

.	TRBV19	TRBJ1-1	.	TGTGCCAGTAGTATAGATCTCGGCAGGGAGGGCACTGAAGCTTTCTTT	CASSIDLGREGTEAFF
TRBD1	TRBV28	TRBJ1-1	.	TGTGCCAGCAGTCCGAATAGACAGGGCTGGGCTTTCTTT	CASSPNRQGWAFF
TRBD1	TRBV5-1	TRBJ2-7	.	TGCGCCAGCAGCTTGGGTCAAGGACAGGCGATCTACGAGCAGTACTTC	CASSLGQGQAIYEQYF
.	TRBV30	TRBJ2-2	.	TGTGCCTGGAGTGTAGCACAGGGATTCGGGGAGCTGTTTTTT	CAWSVAQGFGELFF
.	TRBV7-9	TRBJ1-4	.	TGTGCCAGCAGCTTAAAGGGGGGGCGGACTAATGAAAAACTGTTTTTT	CASSLKGGRTNEKLFF
.	TRBV19	TRBJ1-1	once	TGTGCCAGTAGTATGGAAGGAGAAACTTACACTGAAGCTTTCTTT	CASSMEGETYTEAFF
.	TRBV13	TRBJ1-6	.	TGTGCCAGCAGCTATACAGGTCGATTCAGCTCCTATAATTCACCCCTCCACTTT	CASSYTGRFSSYNSPLHF
TRBD1	TRBV13	TRBJ1-1	.	TGTGCCAGCAGACCTACCCCGGGACAGGGGGGTTGGGGCACTGAAGCTTTCTTT	CASRPTPGQGGWGTEAFF
.	TRBV4-1	TRBJ2-7	.	TGCGCCAGCCACGCGCCTAAAGGAGACCTTTACGAGCAGTACTTC	CASHAPKGDLYEQYF
.	TRBV13	TRBJ2-3	.	TGTGCCAGCAGCTTGAAAAGGGGGGGGTCACAGTGGAACACAGATACGCAGTATTTT	CASSLKRGGSQWNTDTQYF
.	TRBV4-3	TRBJ2-3	.	TGCGCCAGCAGCCAAGTGGCAGGGAGCACAGATACGCAGTATTTT	CASSQVAGSTDTQYF
.	TRBV9	TRBJ2-1	.	TGTGCCAGCACGAGTGGAGGTTCCCATGAGCAGTTCTTC	CASTSGGSHEQFF
.	TRBV28	TRBJ2-2	once	TGTGCCAGCAGTCCGTACACCGGGGAGCTGTTTTTT	CASSPYTGELFF
TRBD1	TRBV19	TRBJ1-2	.	TGTGCCAGTAGTCCAAGGACAGGCTATGGTGACTACACCTTC	CASSPRTGYGDYTF
.	TRBV18	TRBJ2-5	once	TGTGCCAGCTCACCACCCCGCGGCCTACAAGAGACCCAGTACTTC	CASSPPRGLQETQYF
TRBD2	TRBV7-8	TRBJ2-1	.	TGTGCCAGCAGCCCTTTGACTAGCGGGGGGCTTGTTGAGCAGTTCTTC	CASSPLTSGGLVEQFF
.	TRBV7-9	TRBJ1-3	.	TGCGCCAGCAGCTGGCTTACAGGGTCCGGAAACACCATATATTTT	CASSWLTGSGNTIYF
.	TRBV19	TRBJ1-1	.	TGTGCCAGTAGTATAGATCCCCAGGGCACTGAAGCTTTCTTT	CASSIDPQGTEAFF
TRBD2	TRBV6-6	TRBJ2-1	.	TGTGCCAGCAGTGCGACTAGCTGGTACAATGAGCAGTTCTTC	CASSATSWYNEQFF
TRBD1	TRBV30	TRBJ1-5	.	TGTGCCTTCGCCACCGGGACAGGGACACAGCCCCAGCATTTT	CAFATGTGTQPQHF
TRBD2	TRBV7-2	TRBJ2-2	.	TGTGCCAGCAGCTTTGGAGGGACTAGCGGGGGGAACACCGGGGAGCTGTTTTTT	CASSFGGTSGGNTGELFF
TRBD1	TRBV5-5	TRBJ1-2	.	TGTGCCAGCAGCTTACCCGAGGGGGCTTATGGCTACACCTTC	CASSLPEGAYGYTF
.	TRBV11-2	TRBJ1-3	.	TGTGCCAGCAGCTTAGCCACCTACTCTGGAAACACCATATATTTT	CASSLATYSGNTIYF
.	TRBV7-9	TRBJ2-7	once	TGTGCCAGCAGCTTTGCGGCAGGGGACCCCTACGAGCAGTACTTC	CASSFAAGDPYEQYF
.	TRBV19	TRBJ2-1	.	TGTGCCAGTAGTATAGTCCAGGGGTCCTACAATGAGCAGTTCTTC	CASSIVQGSYNEQFF
TRBD2	TRBV19	TRBJ2-1	.	TGTGCCAGTAGCTTATTAGCGGGGGCGAACAATGAGCAGTTCTTC	CASSLLAGANNEQFF
TRBD1	TRBV5-6	TRBJ2-6	.	TGTGCCAGCAGCCCGGGACAGAGGGTCTCCGGGGCCAACGTCCTGACTTTC	CASSPGQRVSGANVLTF
.	TRBV7-9	TRBJ1-3	.	TGTGCCACCCAGGGGCGAGGGCAGGACACCATATATTTT	CATQGRGQDTIYF
.	TRBV6-5	TRBJ1-2	.	TGTGCCAGCAGTTACTCGGCAGATTATGGCTACACCTTC	CASSYSADYGYTF
.	TRBV2	TRBJ2-2	.	TGTGCCAGCAGCGAGTTAGCAGTCGGGGAGCTGTTTTTT	CASSELAVGELFF
.	TRBV7-9	TRBJ2-7	.	TGTGCCAGCAGCTCCCAGAGCGTGTACGAGCAGTACTTC	CASSSQSVYEQYF
.	TRBV7-9	TRBJ1-3	.	TGTGCCAGCAGCTTGGAAACTACAGGGAGAAACACCATATATTTT	CASSLETTGRNTIYF
TRBD1	TRBV28	TRBJ2-7	.	TGTGCCAGCAGTGAGACAGGGGGCTACGAGCAGTACTTC	CASSETGGYEQYF
.	TRBV6-1	TRBJ2-5	.	TGTGCCAGCAGTGAAGTTGCAGGGAGGATCCAAGAGACCCAGTACTTC	CASSEVAGRIQETQYF
.	TRBV7-9	TRBJ2-6	.	TGTGCCAGCAGCTTACTATGGAGGGGGGCCAACGTCCTGACTTTC	CASSLLWRGANVLTF
TRBD2	TRBV29-1	TRBJ2-4	.	TGCAGCGTCGCGACTAGCGCCGCGAGGCGCAAAAACATTCAGTACTTC	CSVATSAARRKNIQYF
.	TRBV21-1	TRBJ2-1	.	TGTGCCAGCAGCTCCCAAAGCGGACAGGGGATAGATGATGAGCAGTTCTTC	CASSSQSGQGIDDEQFF
TRBD2	TRBV7-9	TRBJ2-3	once	TGTGCCAGCAGCTCGATCAGTAATGTAGCGGGAGATCGGGCAGATACGCAGTATTTT	CASSSISNVAGDRADTQYF
.	TRBV4-1	TRBJ2-1	.	TGCGCCAGCAGCCAAGCAGTCGCTAGAGGGTATGAGCAGTTCTTC	CASSQAVARGYEQFF
TRBD2	TRBV28	TRBJ2-2	.	TGTGCCAGCAGCATAATGGGACTAGCGATAAACACCGGGGAGCTGTTTTTT	CASSIMGLAINTGELFF
.	TRBV19	TRBJ2-5	.	TGTGCCAGTAGGACGGGGGAGACCCAGTACTTC	CASRTGETQYF
.	TRBV2	TRBJ2-1	.	.	CASIVGPGNLFF
TRBD2	TRBV19	TRBJ2-1	few	TGTGCCAGTAGTCCCGGGACTAGCGTATACAATGAGCAGTTCTTC	CASSPGTSVYNEQFF
.	TRBV29-1	TRBJ1-1	.	TGCAGCGTGTCCGGGTCTGAAACTTTCTTT	CSVSGSETFF
TRBD1	TRBV5-6	TRBJ2-7	few	TGTGCCAGCAGCTACGGGACAGACTACGAGCAGTACTTC	CASSYGTDYEQYF
.	TRBV21-1	TRBJ2-5	.	TGTGCCAGCAGCAAAGAGGCGGGGAACCAAGAGACCCAGTACTTC	CASSKEAGNQETQYF
TRBD1	TRBV15	TRBJ2-1	.	TGTGCCACCAGCAGAGCAGGGGGCTCCTACAATGAGCAGTTCTTC	CATSRAGGSYNEQFF
TRBD1	TRBV14	TRBJ2-7	once	TGTGCCAGCAGCCAAGTAGGCAGGACAGGGGATAACGAGCAGTACTTC	CASSQVGRTGDNEQYF
TRBD1	TRBV19	TRBJ1-1	.	TGTGCCAGTAGTTCGATGGACAGGTCCGACACTGAAGCTTTCTTT	CASSSMDRSDTEAFF
.	TRBV4-2	TRBJ2-5	.	TGTGCCAGCAGCCAAGAGAGCCTGGTAGAGACCCAGTACTTC	CASSQESLVETQYF